The sequence of this T cell receptor beta chain was determined in a study of CD8+ T cells in alopecia areata. This CDR3 spans 16 amino acids. Trimming cost V 3 bases and J 3 bases, with 18 bases left between them. CDR1 and CDR2 (germline): SGHTA, FQGNSA. RNA was extracted and reverse transcribed into cDNA as the sequencing template. Assay: immunoSEQ multiplex PCR; the TCRdb copy retains only in-frame clones and omits some. This table holds about 64,000 clones, roughly two fifths found once. This clone was observed a handful of times. This clonotype was sampled from a human donor with alopecia areata. Material for sequencing was NKG2D-low CD8+ T cells sorted from blood. The chain joins TRBV7-2 to TRBJ2-7; D unresolved. DNA of the CDR3: TGTGCCAGCAGCTTCCCCGCGACCGCGGCGGACTACGAGCAGTACTTC. It is translated as CASSFPATAADYEQYF.